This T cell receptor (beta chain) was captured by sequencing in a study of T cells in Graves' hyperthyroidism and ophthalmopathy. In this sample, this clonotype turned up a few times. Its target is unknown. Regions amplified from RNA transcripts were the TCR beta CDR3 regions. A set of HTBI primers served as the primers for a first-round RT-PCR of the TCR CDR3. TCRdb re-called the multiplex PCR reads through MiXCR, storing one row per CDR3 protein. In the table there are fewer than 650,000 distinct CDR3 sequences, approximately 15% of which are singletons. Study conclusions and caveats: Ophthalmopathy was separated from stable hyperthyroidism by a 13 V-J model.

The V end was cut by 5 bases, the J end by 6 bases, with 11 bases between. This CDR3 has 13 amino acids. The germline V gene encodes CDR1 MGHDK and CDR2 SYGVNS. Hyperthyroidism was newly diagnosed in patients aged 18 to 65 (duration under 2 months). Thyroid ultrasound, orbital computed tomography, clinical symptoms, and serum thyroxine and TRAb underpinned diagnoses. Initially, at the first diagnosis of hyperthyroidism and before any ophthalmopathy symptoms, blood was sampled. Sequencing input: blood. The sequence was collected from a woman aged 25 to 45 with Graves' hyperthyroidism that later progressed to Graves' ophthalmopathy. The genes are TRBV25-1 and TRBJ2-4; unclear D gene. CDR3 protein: CASSNFRSNIQYF. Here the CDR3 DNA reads TGTGCCAGCAGTAACTTCCGTTCAAACATTCAGTACTTC.